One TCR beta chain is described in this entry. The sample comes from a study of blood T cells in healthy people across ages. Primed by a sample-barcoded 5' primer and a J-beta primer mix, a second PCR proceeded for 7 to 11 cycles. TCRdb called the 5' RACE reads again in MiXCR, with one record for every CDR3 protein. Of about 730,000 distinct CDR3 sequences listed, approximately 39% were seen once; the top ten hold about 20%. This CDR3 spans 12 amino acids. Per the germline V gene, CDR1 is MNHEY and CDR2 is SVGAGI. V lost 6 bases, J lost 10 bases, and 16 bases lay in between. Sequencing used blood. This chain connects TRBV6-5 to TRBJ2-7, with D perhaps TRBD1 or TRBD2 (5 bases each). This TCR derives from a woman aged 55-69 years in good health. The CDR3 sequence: CASSRDRATQYF. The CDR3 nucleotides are TGTGCCAGCAGCAGGGACCGCGCTACCCAGTACTTC.